The rows below give T cell receptor beta chains drawn from one sample of a study of cytomegalovirus exposure and HLA in healthy donors. Here immunoSEQ multiplex PCR was the method, and the copy in TCRdb shows in-frame clones only, minus some. The top ten hold approximately 2% of the sample, which has about 120,000 clones, 74% seen once. Sample: PBMCs. The receptors derive from a human donor in good health. The CDR3 runs from the conserved cysteine through the conserved F or W. The order of the fields is J gene, V gene, CDR3 protein.

J: TRBJ2-1
V: TRBV5-1
CDR3: CASSVISYNEQFF

J: TRBJ2-1
V: TRBV2
CDR3: CASRGPGLNNEQFF

J: TRBJ1-4
V: TRBV5-1
CDR3: CASSPGQSDEKLFF

J: TRBJ2-4
V: TRBV19
CDR3: CASRRPQGASENIQYF

J: TRBJ2-7
V: TRBV5-1
CDR3: CASSLGRREVDEQYF

J: TRBJ2-1
V: TRBV23-1
CDR3: CASSLAGGSDNEQFF

J: TRBJ1-1
V: TRBV7-6
CDR3: CASSLGQGGMNTEAFF

J: NA
V: TRBV5-4
CDR3: CASSLYGLGYEQYF

J: TRBJ1-1
V: TRBV6-5
CDR3: CASSYKSTGNTEAFF

J: TRBJ1-5
V: TRBV18
CDR3: CASFRGQGQPQHF

J: TRBJ2-1
V: TRBV7-6
CDR3: CASSSDSGEQFF

J: TRBJ2-3
V: TRBV6-5
CDR3: CASSYSRDTQYF

J: TRBJ2-1
V: TRBV5-8
CDR3: CASSLRIGVGYDEQFF

J: TRBJ2-1
V: TRBV2
CDR3: CASGLAGTRDEQFF

J: TRBJ2-7
V: TRBV4-2
CDR3: CASSQESSGGHSYEQYF

J: TRBJ2-1
V: TRBV5-1
CDR3: CASSLMQGAYNEQFF

J: TRBJ2-2
V: TRBV5-1
CDR3: CASSFEASIDQGRSIGELFF

J: TRBJ1-2
V: TRBV15
CDR3: CATSMGGRQAKTGYGYTF

J: TRBJ2-7
V: TRBV7-2
CDR3: CASASRLGRNSYEQYF

J: TRBJ1-6
V: TRBV28
CDR3: CASGTGNSPLHF

J: TRBJ1-3
V: TRBV16
CDR3: CASSRRRGSSGNTIYF

J: TRBJ1-2
V: TRBV19
CDR3: CASSIGGGAGGYTF

J: TRBJ1-6
V: TRBV18
CDR3: CASSPGQNSPLHF

J: TRBJ2-5
V: TRBV25-1
CDR3: CASSECFRTGGRETQYF

J: TRBJ2-5
V: TRBV7-2
CDR3: CASSYNKGKETQYF

J: TRBJ2-2
V: TRBV2
CDR3: CASTARNLNTGELFF

J: TRBJ2-3
V: TRBV6-6
CDR3: CASQDPGNNPYF

J: TRBJ2-3
V: TRBV2
CDR3: CATAGAGLSTDTQYF

J: TRBJ1-6
V: TRBV18
CDR3: CASSPQTGAESPLHF

J: TRBJ1-4
V: TRBV5-4
CDR3: CASQSSRGRSEKLFF

J: TRBJ2-1
V: TRBV6-1
CDR3: CASIIGRAIYNEQFF

J: TRBJ2-5
V: TRBV27
CDR3: CASSLSRQGGETQYF

J: TRBJ2-1
V: TRBV6-5
CDR3: CASRRTSGELYEQFF

J: TRBJ2-2
V: TRBV6-1
CDR3: CASRRAMTNTGELFF

J: TRBJ1-3
V: TRBV7-4
CDR3: CATLRFPGITSGNTIYF

J: TRBJ1-1
V: TRBV5-1
CDR3: CASSFIRGGAEAFF

J: TRBJ1-1
V: TRBV5-1
CDR3: CASSRASDRSEAFF

J: TRBJ1-2
V: TRBV19
CDR3: CASSIDGRRTTDGYTF

J: TRBJ2-4
V: TRBV7-2
CDR3: CATGLADTMAKNIQYF

J: TRBJ1-5
V: TRBV28
CDR3: CASSPEQGAPSNQPQHF

J: TRBJ2-1
V: TRBV4-3
CDR3: CASSLDPGTRSLDEQFF

J: TRBJ2-3
V: TRBV10-3
CDR3: CAISGSEGPDTQYF

J: TRBJ2-5
V: TRBV27
CDR3: CASRLQGTETQYF

J: TRBJ1-3
V: TRBV9
CDR3: CASSEKGQGRGNTIYF

J: TRBJ2-7
V: TRBV6-1
CDR3: CASRDKTGSSYEQYF

J: TRBJ1-1
V: TRBV5-1
CDR3: CASSLNSVNTEAFF